A selection of T cell receptor beta chains follows, all from one sample in a study of T cell responses to AZD1222 COVID-19 vaccine. Measured with immunoSEQ multiplex PCR; TCRdb has only the in-frame clones, and not every one. The table records under 95,000 clones, 80% to 90% of them present only once. The sample here was peripheral blood, taken 28 days after the second AZD1222 dose. The receptors derive from an adult who received the AZD1222 COVID-19 vaccine. CDR3s include the opening cysteine and the closing phenylalanine or tryptophan. The order of the fields is D gene, V gene, clone size, J gene, CDR3 protein, CDR3 DNA. D genes are given only for firm matches. Rows give clone size only sometimes, using once, few, many, or a class for an expanded clone.

>.|TRBV19|.|TRBJ1-5
CASRTRSNQPQHF
TGTGCCAGTCGTACACGAAGCAATCAGCCCCAGCATTTT
>.|TRBV11-1|.|TRBJ2-1
CASSLVFTAYNEQFF
TGTGCCAGCAGCTTAGTTTTCACAGCATACAATGAGCAGTTCTTC
>.|TRBV9|.|TRBJ1-1
CASSVTGGPNTEAFF
TGTGCCAGCAGCGTTACGGGGGGGCCGAACACTGAAGCTTTCTTT
>TRBD2|TRBV19|.|TRBJ2-3
CASSMAPVAGGLVDTQYF
TGTGCCAGTAGTATGGCTCCCGTAGCGGGGGGGCTTGTAGATACGCAGTATTTT
>.|TRBV29-1|.|TRBJ2-5
CSVERGGGPRETQYF
TGCAGCGTGGAGAGGGGTGGAGGCCCAAGAGAGACCCAGTACTTC
>.|TRBV6-5|.|TRBJ1-1
CASSLGLSNTEAFF
TGTGCCAGCAGCCTGGGACTCTCGAACACTGAAGCTTTCTTT
>.|TRBV2|.|TRBJ1-2
CASSYLQGPSIRGYTF
TGTGCCAGTTCATATTTACAGGGCCCGTCGATACGTGGCTACACCTTC
>.|TRBV10-1|few|TRBJ2-2
CASSESRGGAGELFF
TGCGCCAGCAGTGAGTCCAGGGGAGGCGCCGGGGAGCTGTTTTTT
>.|TRBV28|.|TRBJ2-7
CASSVQGQHYEQYF
TGTGCCAGCAGTGTGCAGGGACAACACTACGAGCAGTACTTC
>TRBD2|TRBV6-5|.|TRBJ2-7
CAGGAYEQYF
TGTGCGGGAGGGGCCTACGAGCAGTACTTC
>.|TRBV4-1|.|TRBJ1-4
CASSQLGSNEKLFF
TGCGCCAGCAGCCAATTAGGGTCTAATGAAAAACTGTTTTTT
>.|TRBV5-1|.|TRBJ1-2
CASSLTTRPRDYTF
TGCGCCAGCAGCTTGACGACGAGGCCGAGAGACTACACCTTC
>.|TRBV18|.|TRBJ2-3
CASSPLGWGEGGTQYF
TGTGCCAGCTCACCCCTAGGGTGGGGCGAAGGAGGTACGCAGTATTTT
>.|TRBV3-1/TRBV3-2|.|TRBJ2-3
CASSHTGATDTQYF
TGTGCCAGCAGTCATACCGGGGCTACAGATACGCAGTATTTT
>.|TRBV21-1|.|TRBJ1-1
CASSKVPPDQGGHTEAFF
TGTGCCAGCAGCAAAGTCCCACCGGACCAGGGGGGTCACACTGAAGCTTTCTTT